This entry is about one T cell receptor (beta chain). The CDR3 loop spans 16 amino acids. These data belong to a study of blood T cell repertoires in COVID-19. TCRdb's table, derived via immunoSEQ multiplex PCR, lists solely in-frame clones and lacks some. The data contain a few hundred thousand clones, roughly 90% of them seen just once; the ten biggest clones take up about 2%. Sample: peripheral blood. The TCR sequence derives from a man in his late teens or twenties with active or convalescent COVID-19. The V call is TRBV21-1, the J call TRBJ2-1; the table's TRBD1 call for D was not verified on the DNA. TRBV21-1 is a known pseudogene. CDR3 residues: CASSNWDRVVPGEQFF. The CDR3 DNA reads TGTGCCAGCAGCAACTGGGACAGGGTGGTGCCGGGTGAGCAGTTCTTC.